Below, 21 T cell receptor beta chains from the same sample are listed, as sequenced in a study of metastatic and nonmetastatic thyroid tumors. TCRdb used MiXCR to call clones anew from the PCR reads. The data show about 5,900 clones, almost 35% seen once. Ahead of thyroid surgery, no patient had received treatment of any kind. The sample was adjacent normal tissue. Every receptor here comes from a male donor with papillary thyroid cancer or a benign thyroid nodule (not recorded which). Some clones in this sample may be carry-over from other donors' samples.

This clone was found a few times. The V and J genes are TRBV6-2 or TRBV6-3 and TRBJ1-2, with TRBD1 as a possible D gene (5 bases). Germline assignment: CDR1 MNHEY and CDR2 SVGEGT. The CDR3 runs 15 residues. Trimming took 0 bases from V and 2 from J, leaving 10 bases between them. CDR3 sequence: CASSYSGRTNYGYTF. CDR3 bases: TGTGCCAGCAGTTACTCGGGCAGGACAAACTATGGCTACACCTTC.

The chain joins TRBV5-4 to TRBJ1-2; D is perhaps TRBD1 (6 bases). Germline V CDR1 and CDR2: SGHNT, YYREEE (reference sequence). The length of the CDR3 is 15 residues. Between the trimmed V and J ends, which lost 6 bases and 2 bases, there was a span of 17 bases. In nucleotides, the CDR3 is TGTGCCAGCACCTCACATTTTAGGGGGAACTATGGCTACACCTTC. Encoded protein: CASTSHFRGNYGYTF.

Judged by abundance, this clone is medium-sized. This chain links TRBV7-2 with TRBJ1-5, with D maybe TRBD1 (6 bases). The CDR3 covers 16 residues. The V and J ends lost 2 bases and 0 bases respectively, with 11 bases between them. Per the germline V gene, CDR1 is SGHTA and CDR2 is FQGNSA. The CDR3 DNA reads TGTGCCAGCAGCTTAATGGGGGCGGGTAGCAATCAGCCCCAGCATTTT. Protein product: CASSLMGAGSNQPQHF.

In its sample, this clone is hyperexpanded. V gene TRBV9 combines with J gene TRBJ2-7, with TRBD2 matching 7 bases. The CDR3 contains 14 residues. V dropped 4 bases and J dropped 3; count of bases not matched to a gene: 7. Germline CDR1 and CDR2: SGDLS and YYNGEE. CDR3 protein: CASSPRTSDYEQYF. Here the CDR3 DNA reads TGTGCCAGCAGCCCTCGGACTAGTGACTACGAGCAGTACTTC.

This chain links TRBV7-2 with TRBJ2-1; tentatively, D is TRBD2 (6 bases). The ends were cut back, 0 bases at V and 6 bases at J, with 21 bases in the middle. CDR3 size: 18 residues. CDR1 SGHTA and CDR2 FQGNSA come from the germline V gene. The CDR3 DNA reads as TGTGCCAGCAGCTTAGCCTACGGGGACTCCGGGTGGGGCAATGAGCAGTTCTTC. Its translation: CASSLAYGDSGWGNEQFF.

This clone showed up just a few times. The J gene is TRBJ2-1, the V gene TRBV11-2, with a tentative D call TRBD1 (5 bases). This CDR3 is 16 amino acids long. Germline lookup yields CDR1 SGHAT and CDR2 FQNNGV. Trimming pared 1 base from V and 8 bases from J, leaving 18 bases between. Here the CDR3 DNA reads TGTGCCAGCAGCTTAGTTTTGCCAGGGTTGAATTATGAGCAGTTCTTC. Translating it yields CASSLVLPGLNYEQFF.

The table lists this clone with a few counts. The rearrangement uses TRBV5-1 and TRBJ2-7; no clear D gene. The CDR3 has 13 amino acids. Trimming removed 4 bases from V and 5 bases from J, with 13 bases in between. The germline gives CDR1 SGHRS, CDR2 YFSETQ. This CDR3 is CASSGPPYNEQYF. The CDR3 DNA is TGCGCCAGCAGCGGACCCCCATATAACGAGCAGTACTTC.

This clone was recorded a few times. One end of the junction varies from germline; a read error may be responsible. The V and J genes are TRBV6-1 and TRBJ2-3; D might be TRBD1 (6 bases). This CDR3 has 11 amino acids. CDR1 and CDR2 from the germline V gene are MNHNS and SASEGT. The CDR3 DNA is TGTGCCGGCAGAAAGGGGGTAGCGCAGTATTTT. Protein product: CAGRKGVAQYF.

The chain recombines TRBV11-2 with TRBJ2-2; D might be TRBD2 (6 bases). V was cut by 3 bases and J by 9 bases, with 23 bases left in between. The CDR3 length is 17 residues. CDR1 is SGHAT and CDR2 is FQNNGV in the germline V gene. The CDR3 bases are TGTGCCAGCAGCTTCCGAGCGGTGCGGGGTGGGGTCAGGGAGCTGTTTTTT. It encodes CASSFRAVRGGVRELFF.

This clone was counted a few times. CDR3 amino acids: CASTEGQFSNSPLHF. The CDR3 bases are TGTGCCAGCACAGAGGGACAATTTTCTAATTCACCCCTCCACTTT. The chain employs TRBV2 and TRBJ1-6, with TRBD1 as a possible D gene (6 bases). There are 15 residues in the CDR3. Germline CDR1 is SNHLY and CDR2 is FYNNEI. The ends were cut back, 7 bases at V and 6 bases at J, with 16 bases in the middle.

This chain links TRBV11-2 with TRBJ2-6, with no clear D. Trimming pared 1 base from V and 0 bases from J, leaving 16 bases between. This CDR3 is 19 amino acids long. Germline values: CDR1 SGHAT, CDR2 FQNNGV. This CDR3 is CASSLGGALTNSGANVLTF. The DNA for the CDR3 is TGTGCCAGCAGCTTAGGAGGTGCCCTAACGAACTCTGGGGCCAACGTCCTGACTTTC.

The chain carries TRBV27 and TRBJ2-3, with TRBD2 matching 8 bases. Trimming removed 7 bases from V and 1 base from J; junction bases left unmatched: 7. CDR3 length equals 15 residues. Germline V gene data show CDR1 as MNHEY and CDR2 as SMNVEV (reference sequence). The CDR3 bases are TGTGCCAGCACCTTAGCGGGGTCTGGCACAGATACGCAGTATTTT. It encodes CASTLAGSGTDTQYF.

The V call is TRBV18, the J call TRBJ1-5; 7 positions match TRBD1. The CDR3 is 14 amino acids. With V trimmed by 4 bases and J by 4 bases, 4 bases remained unmatched. The germline CDR1 and CDR2 sequences are KGHSH and LQKENI. The CDR3 spells CASSRDRINQPQHF. DNA of the CDR3: TGTGCCAGCTCACGGGACAGAATTAATCAGCCCCAGCATTTT.

The gene calls are TRBV20-1 and TRBJ2-1, with 10 bases matching TRBD2. CDR1 is DFQATT and CDR2 is SNEGSKA in the germline V gene (reference sequence). There are 13 residues in the CDR3. The DNA for the CDR3 is TGCATCTTAGCGGGGGGTTCCTACAATGAGCAGTTCTTC. Translated, it gives CILAGGSYNEQFF.

V usage is TRBV20-1 and J usage is TRBJ1-6; weak D call: TRBD1 (6 bases). The germline V gene encodes CDR1 DFQATT and CDR2 SNEGSKA (reference sequence). Trimming took 0 bases from V and 8 from J, leaving 17 bases between them. The CDR3 length is 16 residues. The CDR3 DNA is TGCAGTGCTAGAGATTTCAGGGCAGGGGTTTATTCACCCCTCCACTTT. This translates into CSARDFRAGVYSPLHF.

The V gene is TRBV20-1, the J gene TRBJ2-5; D perhaps matches TRBD2 (5 bases). Trimming pared 6 bases from V and 5 bases from J, leaving 25 bases between. There are 16 residues in the CDR3. Looked up from germline, CDR1 is DFQATT and CDR2 is SNEGSKA (reference sequence). CDR3 region: CSAPRPSGGDLETQYF. The CDR3 nucleotides are TGCAGTGCCCCGCGCCCAAGCGGAGGAGACCTGGAGACCCAGTACTTC.

The V and J genes are TRBV6-8 and TRBJ1-3; D remains ambiguous. The germline CDR1 and CDR2 sequences are MNHGY and SAAAGT. Trimming shortened V by 4 bases and J by 11 bases, and 15 bases separated the two germline ends. This CDR3 has 13 residues. In DNA form, the CDR3 reads TGTGCCAGCAGTTCCGGCTGTACAAGCGCCATATATTTT. Protein: CASSSGCTSAIYF.

Only a few counts were recorded for this clone. The chain joins TRBV28 to TRBJ2-7, with D maybe TRBD2 (5 bases). The germline gives CDR1 MDHEN, CDR2 SYDVKM. This CDR3 has 13 residues. The V gene lost 3 bases and the J gene lost 3 bases, with 9 bases spanning the gap. This CDR3 reads CASSFRGDYEQYF. The CDR3 bases are TGTGCCAGCAGTTTTCGGGGAGACTACGAGCAGTACTTC.

The chain combines TRBV4-1 with TRBJ2-6, with 9 bases identical to TRBD1. Germline V gives CDR1 MGHRA, CDR2 YSYEKL. With 5 bases clipped from V and 4 bases from J, the junction kept 3 bases outside the gene matches. The CDR3 loop spans 15 amino acids. CDR3 sequence (DNA): TGCGCCAGCAGCAAACAGGGGGCCGGGGCCAACGTCCTGACTTTC. It translates to CASSKQGAGANVLTF.

The rearrangement links TRBV4-1 to TRBJ2-1, with no clear D. The CDR3 is made up of 17 amino acids. The germline V gene encodes CDR1 MGHRA and CDR2 YSYEKL. Between the trimmed V and J ends, which lost 0 bases and 3 bases, there was a span of 15 bases. The CDR3 DNA reads TGCGCCAGCAGCCAAGAAGGACCAACCACGTACTACAATGAGCAGTTCTTC. Its protein is CASSQEGPTTYYNEQFF.

The chain combines TRBV11-3 with TRBJ2-7, with D uncertain. The CDR3 runs to 16 residues. The V gene's germline CDR1 is SGHNT and CDR2 YENEEA. V was clipped by 2 bases and J by 6 bases, with 20 bases between them. CDR3 coding DNA: TGTGCCAGCAGCTTATATGGGTCAAGAGATCTATCCGAGCAGTACTTC. Amino acid sequence: CASSLYGSRDLSEQYF.